This T cell receptor beta chain came from a study of CD8+CD57+ T cells in acquired aplastic anemia. As for the study in general: DNA from sorted CD4+ and CD8+ cells averaged 3.2 ug.

The CDR3 loop spans 11 amino acids. Germline V lookup: CDR1 SQVTM, CDR2 ANQGSEA. The germline V and J ends were trimmed by 4 bases and 4 bases, with 5 bases remaining between them. In patients chosen for sequencing, flow cytometry had shown CD8+CD57+ cell expansion. Study-level points and caveats: Patients showed no significant difference from controls in CD8+ Simpson's diversity.

For CDR3 and TCR beta VDJ profiling, genomic DNA was the template used. TCRdb reanalysed the reads using MiXCR and keeps one entry per CDR3 protein. The table lists more than 150,000 distinct CDR3 sequences, 48% of them singletons. A single count supports this clonotype. Antigen unknown. The sequence derives from a human donor with aplastic anemia. The genes are TRBV29-1 and TRBJ2-1; D remains unclear. Sequenced: sorted CD4+, CD8+, or CD8+CD57+ T cells (not recorded which) from PBMCs. The CDR3 loop reads CSVVRYNEQFF. The CDR3 DNA is TGCAGCGTTGTGCGGTACAATGAGCAGTTCTTC.